This entry lists 22 T cell receptor beta chains sequenced from one sample in a study of vaccination and CD4 T cells after COVID-19. What these receptors recognize is not known. The treatment is: roughly nine-day PBMC culture with coronavirus spike peptide pools or control peptides (ViraFEST assay). Harvesting of the unexposed donor's CD4+ T cells predated the COVID-19 pandemic (2011-2018). The Oncomine TCR Beta short-read assay generated sequence data from the DNA of cultured CD4+ T cells. TCRdb passed the PCR reads through MiXCR, listing each CDR3 protein once. The profile covers some 1,000 distinct CDR3 sequences, with approximately 15% appearing a single time and about half taken by the ten largest. Input material: CD4+ T cells from blood, cultured in vitro. Source of these receptors: a human donor in good health.

By sample fraction, this clonotype is medium-sized (0.01 to 0.1%). The chain joins TRBV6-2 or TRBV6-3 to TRBJ2-5, with D unclear. Germline V gene lookup returns CDR1 MNHEY and CDR2 SVGEGT. The ends were cut back, 11 bases at V and 7 bases at J, with 8 bases in the middle. The CDR3 loop spans 9 amino acids. The CDR3 nucleotides read TGTGCCGGCTTTAGGACCCAGTACTTC. This sequence encodes CAGFRTQYF.

By sample share, this clonotype is medium-sized (0.01 to 0.1%). The chain is built from TRBV7-2 and TRBJ1-1; D unresolved. V dropped 2 bases and J dropped 6 bases, with 7 bases sitting between them. The germline CDR1 and CDR2 sequences are SGHTA and FQGNSA. The CDR3 totals 12 residues. CDR3 loop: CASSLYRAEAFF. Written as DNA, the CDR3 is TGTGCCAGCAGCTTATACAGAGCTGAAGCTTTCTTT.

In its sample, this clonotype is medium-sized. The chain recombines TRBV19 with TRBJ1-1; the D is unclear. The germline V gene has CDR1 LNHDA and CDR2 SQIVND (reference sequence). V shed 10 bases and J shed 5 bases, with 17 bases lying between them. This CDR3 region has 13 residues. The CDR3 spells CATRRTPRTEAFF. DNA of the CDR3: TGTGCCACCAGACGGACCCCGAGGACTGAAGCTTTCTTT. The whole variable domain, filled in from reference TRBV19 and TRBJ1-1, reads DGGITQSPKYLFRKEGQNVTLSCEQNLNHDAMYWYRQDPGQGLRLIYYSQIVNDFQKGDIAEGYSVSREKKESFPLTVTSAQKNPTAFYLCATRRTPRTEAFFGQGTRLTVV.

The rearrangement links TRBV11-2 to TRBJ2-1; D remains unclear. Germline CDR1 and CDR2: SGHAT and FQNNGV. V lost 10 bases, J lost 3 bases, and 19 bases lay in between. This CDR3 spans 15 amino acids. CDR3 protein: CATRPSLWDYNEQFF. As DNA, the CDR3 is TGTGCCACCAGACCCTCCTTATGGGACTACAATGAGCAGTTCTTC.

The table lists this clonotype with a few counts. This chain links TRBV12-3 or TRBV12-4 with TRBJ1-2, with 9 positions matching TRBD1. After removal of 6 bases from V and 8 bases from J, the junction contained 10 bases not matched to a gene. The CDR3 extends over 14 amino acids. CDR3 protein: CASSPGTGRLGYTF. The CDR3 bases are TGTGCCAGCAGCCCCGGGACAGGGAGGTTGGGCTACACCTTC.

This clonotype was detected a few times. The gene calls are TRBV28 and TRBJ2-7; perhaps D is TRBD1 or TRBD2 (5 bases each). V was clipped by 5 bases and J by 3 bases, with 17 bases between them. CDR1 and CDR2 from the germline V gene are MDHEN and SYDVKM. This CDR3 has 15 residues. The CDR3 loop is CASSTPGPRVYEQYF. CDR3 nucleotides: TGTGCCAGCAGTACCCCGGGACCACGCGTCTACGAGCAGTACTTC. Together with reference TRBV28 and TRBJ2-7, the CDR3 gives the full variable domain: DVKVTQSSRYLVKRTGEKVFLECVQDMDHENMFWYRQDPGLGLRLIYFSYDVKMKEKGDIPEGYSVSREKKERFSLILESASTNQTSMYLCASSTPGPRVYEQYFGPGTRLTVT.

This clonotype rates as medium-sized. The V gene is TRBV10-1, the J gene TRBJ2-3, with 7 bases aligning to TRBD1. Germline V gives CDR1 WNHNN, CDR2 SYGVQD (reference sequence). The ends lost 6 bases at V and 6 bases at J; junction bases unmatched: 6. This CDR3 comprises 13 residues. The DNA for the CDR3 is TGCGCCAGCAGCCCCGACAGGGCCGATACGCAGTATTTT. It translates to CASSPDRADTQYF.

This clonotype was detected only a few times. The V and J genes are TRBV5-1 and TRBJ1-1, with D possibly matching TRBD1 (6 bases). The CDR3 has 13 amino acids. V was clipped by 3 bases and J by 5 bases, with 11 bases between them. Germline lookup yields CDR1 SGHRS and CDR2 YFSETQ. The CDR3 loop is CASSSGGRTEAFF. In DNA form, the CDR3 reads TGCGCCAGCAGCTCGGGGGGGCGGACTGAAGCTTTCTTT.

This clonotype was seen a handful of times. The rearrangement uses TRBV11-2 and TRBJ1-1, with a possible D match to TRBD1 (6 bases). V was shortened by 3 bases and J by 7 bases, with 18 bases between the two germline ends. This CDR3 is 15 amino acids long. From germline, CDR1 is SGHAT and CDR2 FQNNGV. CDR3 nucleotides: TGTGCCAGCAGCTTTCACCAGGGGACCCGCAATGAAGCTTTCTTT. It is translated as CASSFHQGTRNEAFF.

This chain's CDR3 is CASRGQGYEQYF. The CDR3 nucleotides are TGTGCCAGCAGGGGACAGGGGTACGAGCAGTACTTC. J is TRBJ2-7 and V is TRBV28; 10 nucleotides match TRBD1. The CDR3 runs 12 residues. V gave up 6 bases and J gave up 4 bases; unmatched junction bases: 0. Germline CDR1 reads MDHEN; CDR2 reads SYDVKM.

This clonotype qualifies as medium-sized. The J gene is TRBJ1-5, the V gene TRBV19, with D possibly matching TRBD1 (5 bases). Trimming left V 6 bases short and J 5 bases short, with 14 bases between. The CDR3 contains 14 residues. Germline V gives CDR1 LNHDA, CDR2 SQIVND (reference sequence). This CDR3 is CASRGESGDQPQHF. Written as DNA, the CDR3 is TGTGCCAGTAGGGGGGAGAGCGGAGATCAGCCCCAGCATTTT.

The chain combines TRBV27 with TRBJ2-7, with no clear D. CDR3 length: 10 residues. V gave up 4 bases and J gave up 3 bases, with 1 base separating them. Per germline, CDR1 MNHEY and CDR2 SMNVEV (reference sequence). CDR3 nucleotides: TGTGCCAGCAGTTACTACGAGCAGTACTTC. Residues: CASSYYEQYF.

This chain links TRBV7-3 with TRBJ2-1; unclear D gene. The length of the CDR3 is 12 residues. Germline CDR1 is SGHTA and CDR2 is FQGTGA. The ends were cut back, 5 bases at V and 5 bases at J, with 7 bases in the middle. CDR3 sequence reads: CASSQTNNEQFF. The CDR3 nucleotides read TGTGCCAGCAGCCAGACAAACAATGAGCAGTTCTTC.

Only a few counts were recorded for this clonotype. The chain carries TRBV7-2 and TRBJ2-7; the D is unclear. The CDR3 contains 13 residues. Per the germline V gene, CDR1 is SGHTA and CDR2 is FQGNSA. Trimming stripped 4 bases from V and 7 bases from J, with 14 bases between. CDR3 nucleotide sequence: TGTGCCAGCAGCTCGTGGGCCCCCTCGGAGCAGTACTTC. This gives the protein CASSSWAPSEQYF.

Judged by abundance, this clonotype is medium-sized (0.01 to 0.1%). The J gene is TRBJ1-5, the V gene TRBV19, with a possible D match to TRBD1 (6 bases). Trimming took off 3 bases at V and 7 bases at J, with 7 bases between the two ends. CDR1 and CDR2 from the germline V gene are LNHDA and SQIVND (reference sequence). The CDR3 sequence is 12 residues long. CDR3 DNA: TGTGCCAGTAGTATGGGGGGCCAGCCCCAGCATTTT. It encodes CASSMGGQPQHF. Full variable domain (missing parts from reference TRBV19 and TRBJ1-5): DGGITQSPKYLFRKEGQNVTLSCEQNLNHDAMYWYRQDPGQGLRLIYYSQIVNDFQKGDIAEGYSVSREKKESFPLTVTSAQKNPTAFYLCASSMGGQPQHFGDGTRLSIL.

The J gene is TRBJ2-7, the V gene TRBV20-1; D call uncertain. Germline V CDR1 and CDR2: DFQATT, SNEGSKA (reference sequence). Deletions cut 6 bases from V and 3 bases from J, with 9 bases between. CDR3 length: 11 residues. The CDR3 DNA reads as TGCAGTGCCCCCCGGAGCTACGAGCAGTACTTC. As protein: CSAPRSYEQYF.

This clonotype counts as medium-sized. The chain carries TRBV20-1 and TRBJ2-3; no firm D call. The CDR3 totals 13 residues. The germline CDR1 and CDR2 sequences are DFQATT and SNEGSKA (reference sequence). With 3 bases removed from V and 6 bases from J, the gap between germline ends came to 13 bases. Written as DNA, the CDR3 is TGCAGTGCTAGTTCTACCACACGGGATACGCAGTATTTT. Translation gives CSASSTTRDTQYF.

This clonotype is large within its sample. The V gene is TRBV23-1, the J gene TRBJ2-3, with 7 bases that match TRBD1. Being an ORF, TRBV23-1 has a function that is uncertain. The V and J ends lost 0 bases and 0 bases, in that order; junction bases with no gene match: 6. The CDR3 loop spans 17 amino acids. The CDR3 region is CASSQSEGGHSTDTQYF. DNA for the CDR3: TGCGCCAGCAGTCAATCAGAAGGGGGCCATAGCACAGATACGCAGTATTTT.

This clonotype occurred a few times. V is TRBV20-1 and J is TRBJ2-1; no definite D call. Trimming shortened V by 6 bases and J by 7 bases, and 19 bases separated the two germline ends. Germline lookup yields CDR1 DFQATT and CDR2 SNEGSKA (reference sequence). This CDR3 contains 14 residues. CDR3 protein: CSAASQNGRNEQFF. Here the CDR3 DNA reads TGCAGTGCGGCCAGTCAGAACGGTAGGAATGAGCAGTTCTTC.

Sample share makes this clonotype medium-sized. The rearrangement joins TRBV19 to TRBJ1-5, with no clear D. This CDR3 region has 15 residues. The germline V gene encodes CDR1 LNHDA and CDR2 SQIVND (reference sequence). V lost 5 bases, J lost 0 bases, and 11 bases lay in between. CDR3 in amino acids: CASSVDGLSNQPQHF. The CDR3 DNA follows: TGTGCCAGTAGTGTGGACGGCCTTAGCAATCAGCCCCAGCATTTT.

There are a few counts of this clonotype. The gene calls are TRBV5-6 and TRBJ1-2; the D is unclear. Germline values: CDR1 SGHDT, CDR2 YYEEEE. The CDR3 covers 14 residues. With 1 base removed from V and 4 bases from J, the gap between germline ends came to 11 bases. CDR3 in amino acids: CASSLMPPPYGYTF. In DNA, the CDR3 is TGTGCCAGCAGCTTGATGCCACCCCCCTATGGCTACACCTTC.

By its share, this clonotype is medium-sized. The chain has TRBV6-2 or TRBV6-3 and TRBJ1-2, with D unclear. The germline V gene encodes CDR1 MNHEY and CDR2 SVGEGT. The length of the CDR3 is 12 residues. V was trimmed by 7 bases and J by 6 bases, leaving 12 bases between them. In DNA form, the CDR3 reads TGTGCCAGCACCGACCCCCGGGATGGCTACACCTTC. It codes for CASTDPRDGYTF.